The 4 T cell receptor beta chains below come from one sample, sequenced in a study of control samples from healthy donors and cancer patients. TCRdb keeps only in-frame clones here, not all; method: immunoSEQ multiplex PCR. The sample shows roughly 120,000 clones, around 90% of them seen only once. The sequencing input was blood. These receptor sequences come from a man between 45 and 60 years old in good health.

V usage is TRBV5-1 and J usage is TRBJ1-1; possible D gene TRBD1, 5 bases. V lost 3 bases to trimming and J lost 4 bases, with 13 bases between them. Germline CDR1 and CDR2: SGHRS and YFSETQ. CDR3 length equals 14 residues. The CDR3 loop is CASSSFRVGTEAFF. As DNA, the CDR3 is TGCGCCAGCAGCTCGTTCAGGGTGGGCACTGAAGCTTTCTTT.

The DNA for the CDR3 is TGTGCCAGCAGCGAGGGGGGCTTTAGCACTGAAGCTTTCTTT. It is translated as CASSEGGFSTEAFF. This rearrangement joins TRBV7-9 to TRBJ1-1; D is perhaps TRBD1 (6 bases). Germline CDR1 and CDR2: SEHNR and FQNEAQ (reference sequence). V was shortened by 5 bases and J by 4 bases, with 14 bases between the two germline ends. This CDR3 region has 14 residues.

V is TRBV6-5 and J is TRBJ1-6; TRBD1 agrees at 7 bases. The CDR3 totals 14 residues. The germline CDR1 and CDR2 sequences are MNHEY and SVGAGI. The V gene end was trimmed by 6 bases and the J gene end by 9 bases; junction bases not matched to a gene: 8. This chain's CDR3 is CASRQGQITSPLHF. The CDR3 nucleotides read TGTGCCAGCAGACAGGGGCAGATCACTTCACCCCTCCACTTT.

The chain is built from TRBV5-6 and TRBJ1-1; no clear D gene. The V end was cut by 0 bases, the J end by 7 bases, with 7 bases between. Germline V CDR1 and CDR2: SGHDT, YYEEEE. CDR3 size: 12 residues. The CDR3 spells CASSLASGEAFF. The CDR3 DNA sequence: TGTGCCAGCAGCTTGGCGTCGGGTGAAGCTTTCTTT.